This TCR beta chain was recorded in a study of control samples from healthy donors and cancer patients. Assay used: immunoSEQ multiplex PCR; TCRdb lists only in-frame clones, some missing. The sample records 100,000 to 150,000 clones, approximately 90% being singletons. The V end was cut by 2 bases, the J end by 3 bases, with 8 bases between. Germline V gene data show CDR1 as GTSNPN and CDR2 as SVGIG (reference sequence). The CDR3 runs to 12 residues. This chain links TRBV30 with TRBJ2-7; D possibly corresponds to TRBD1 (5 bases). The TCR originated in a man between 35 and 55 years old in good health. The sample comprised blood. The CDR3 sequence is CAWSRQNYEQYF. In DNA, the CDR3 is TGTGCCTGGAGTCGACAGAACTACGAGCAGTACTTC. The variable domain in full, completed from reference TRBV30 and TRBJ2-7, reads SQTIHQWPATLVQPVGSPLSLECTVEGTSNPNLYWYRQAAGRGLQLLFYSVGIGQISSEVPQNLSASRPQDRQFILSSKKLLLSDSGFYLCAWSRQNYEQYFGPGTRLTVT.